This T cell receptor (beta chain) is drawn from a study of Graves' ophthalmopathy and Graves' hyperthyroidism. This clonotype was observed a handful of times. The TCR beta CDR3 regions underwent amplification from RNA transcripts. After a first-round RT-PCR with HTBI primers, a second-round multiplex PCR was run. TCRdb called the multiplex PCR reads again in MiXCR, with one record for every CDR3 protein. The data hold roughly 610,000 distinct CDR3 sequences, with 22% observed a single time. CDR3 length equals 16 residues. Germline V gives CDR1 SGHRS, CDR2 YFSETQ. V was cut by 0 bases and J by 5 bases, with 17 bases left in between.

The sequence derives from a woman aged 18-35 years with stable Graves' hyperthyroidism. Some clones in this sample may be carry-over from other donors' samples. What was sequenced was peripheral blood. The chain is built from TRBV5-1 and TRBJ2-5; D might be TRBD2 (7 bases). Here the CDR3 DNA reads TGCGCCAGCAGCTTGGACCTGACGGGGGGCGGGGAGACCCAGTACTTC. Its protein product is CASSLDLTGGGETQYF.